The sequence of this TCR beta chain was determined in a study of shared clonotypes between healthy human individuals. The sorted-subset replicate PCRs were given about 210 ng DNA, which is roughly 30,000 T cell genomes. The table came from immunoSEQ multiplex PCR; TCRdb's copy has only in-frame clones and leaves some out. Of approximately 2.4 million clones listed, almost 96% were seen once; the top ten hold roughly 0.13%. V lost 5 bases to trimming and J lost 5 bases; unmatched junction nucleotides: 12. CDR1 and CDR2 from the germline V gene are SGHRS and YFSETQ. This CDR3 spans 15 amino acids. The chain carries TRBV5-1 and TRBJ2-7; 8 bases fit TRBD1. Sequencing was carried out using naive CD4+ T cells sorted from blood. Specified subset: CD45RA+ positively selected. The sequence was obtained from a man between 18 and 35 years old in good health. CDR3 nucleotide sequence: TGCGCCAGCAGTGGGGGCAGGGGGCTAAACGACGAGCAGTACTTC. This gives the protein CASSGGRGLNDEQYF.